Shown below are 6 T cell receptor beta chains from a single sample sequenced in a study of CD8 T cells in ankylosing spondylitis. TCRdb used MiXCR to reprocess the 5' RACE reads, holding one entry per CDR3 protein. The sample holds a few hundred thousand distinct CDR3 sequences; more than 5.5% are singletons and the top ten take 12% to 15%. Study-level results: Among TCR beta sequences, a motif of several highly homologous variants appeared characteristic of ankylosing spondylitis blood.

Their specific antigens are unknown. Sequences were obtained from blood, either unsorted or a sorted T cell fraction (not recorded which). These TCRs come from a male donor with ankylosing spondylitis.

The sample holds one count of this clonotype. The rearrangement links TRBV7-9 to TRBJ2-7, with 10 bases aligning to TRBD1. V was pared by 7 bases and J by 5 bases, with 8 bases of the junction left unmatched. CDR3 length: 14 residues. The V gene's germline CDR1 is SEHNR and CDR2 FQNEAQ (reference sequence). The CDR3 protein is CASITPGQGHEQYF. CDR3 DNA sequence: TGTGCCAGCATTACTCCGGGACAGGGGCACGAGCAGTACTTC.

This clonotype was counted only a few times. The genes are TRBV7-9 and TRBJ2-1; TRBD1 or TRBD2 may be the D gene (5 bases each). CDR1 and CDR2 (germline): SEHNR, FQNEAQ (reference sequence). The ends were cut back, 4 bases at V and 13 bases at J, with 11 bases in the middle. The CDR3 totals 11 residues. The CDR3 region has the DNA TGTGCCAGCAGCTACGGGGCACCCCAGTTCTTC. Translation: CASSYGAPQFF.

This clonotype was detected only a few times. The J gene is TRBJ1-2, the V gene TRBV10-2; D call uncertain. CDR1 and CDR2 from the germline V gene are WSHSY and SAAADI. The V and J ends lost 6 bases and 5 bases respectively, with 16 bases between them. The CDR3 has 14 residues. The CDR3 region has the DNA TGCGCCAGCAGCCCTGCCCCGGATACTTATGGCTACACCTTC. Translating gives CASSPAPDTYGYTF.

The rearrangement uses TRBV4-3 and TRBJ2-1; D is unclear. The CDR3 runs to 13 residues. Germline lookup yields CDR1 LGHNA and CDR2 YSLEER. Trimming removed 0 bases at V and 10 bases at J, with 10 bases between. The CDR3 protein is CASSQDGAEEQFF. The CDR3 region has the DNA TGCGCCAGCAGCCAAGACGGTGCGGAGGAGCAGTTCTTC.

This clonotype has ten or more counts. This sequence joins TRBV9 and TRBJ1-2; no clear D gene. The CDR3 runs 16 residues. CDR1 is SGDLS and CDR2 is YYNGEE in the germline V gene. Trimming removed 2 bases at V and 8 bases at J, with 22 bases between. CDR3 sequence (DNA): TGTGCCAGCAGCGTCCAGGCAGGATTGGATTGGGAAGGCTACACCTTC. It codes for CASSVQAGLDWEGYTF.

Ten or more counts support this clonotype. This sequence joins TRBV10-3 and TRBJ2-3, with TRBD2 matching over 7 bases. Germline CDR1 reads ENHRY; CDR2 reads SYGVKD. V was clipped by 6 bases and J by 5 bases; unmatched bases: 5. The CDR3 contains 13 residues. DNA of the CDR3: TGTGCCATCAGGGGGGAGGGTGAAGATACGCAGTATTTT. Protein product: CAIRGEGEDTQYF.